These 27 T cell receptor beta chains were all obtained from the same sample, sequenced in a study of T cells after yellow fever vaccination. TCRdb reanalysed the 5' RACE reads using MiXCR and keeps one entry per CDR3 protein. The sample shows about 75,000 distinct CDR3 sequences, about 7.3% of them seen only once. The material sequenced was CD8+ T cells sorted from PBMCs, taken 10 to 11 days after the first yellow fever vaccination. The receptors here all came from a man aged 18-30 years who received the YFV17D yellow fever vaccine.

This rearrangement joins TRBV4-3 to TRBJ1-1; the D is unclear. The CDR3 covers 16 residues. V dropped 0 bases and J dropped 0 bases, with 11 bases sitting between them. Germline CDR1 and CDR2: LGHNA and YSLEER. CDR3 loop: CASSQDWVRMNTEAFF. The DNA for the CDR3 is TGCGCCAGCAGCCAAGATTGGGTCCGAATGAACACTGAAGCTTTCTTT.

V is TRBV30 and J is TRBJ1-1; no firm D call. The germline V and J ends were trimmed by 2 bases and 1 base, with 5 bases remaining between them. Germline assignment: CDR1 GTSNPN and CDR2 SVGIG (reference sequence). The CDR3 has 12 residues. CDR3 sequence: CAWSPTNTEAFF. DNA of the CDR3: TGTGCCTGGAGTCCAACGAACACTGAAGCTTTCTTT.

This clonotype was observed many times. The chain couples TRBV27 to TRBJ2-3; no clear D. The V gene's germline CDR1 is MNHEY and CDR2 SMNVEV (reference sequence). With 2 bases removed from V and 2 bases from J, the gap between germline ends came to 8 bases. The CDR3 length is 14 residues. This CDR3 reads CASSLSSHTDTQYF. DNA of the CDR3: TGTGCCAGCAGTTTAAGCAGCCACACAGATACGCAGTATTTT.

CDR3 nucleotides: TGTGCCAGCAGCCCCTGGTTAGGTGAGGGGGAGCAGTACTTC. Protein sequence: CASSPWLGEGEQYF. The chain couples TRBV7-2 to TRBJ2-7; perhaps D is TRBD1 or TRBD2 (5 bases each). V shed 5 bases and J shed 7 bases, with 18 bases lying between them. Germline loops: CDR1 SGHTA, CDR2 FQGNSA. The CDR3 is made up of 14 amino acids.

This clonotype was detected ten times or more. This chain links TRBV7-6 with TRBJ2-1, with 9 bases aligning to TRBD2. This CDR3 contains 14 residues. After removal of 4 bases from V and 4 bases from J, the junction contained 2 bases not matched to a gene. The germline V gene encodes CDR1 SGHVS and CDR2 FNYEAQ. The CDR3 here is CASSSSGAYNEQFF. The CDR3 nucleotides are TGTGCCAGCAGCTCTAGCGGGGCTTACAATGAGCAGTTCTTC.

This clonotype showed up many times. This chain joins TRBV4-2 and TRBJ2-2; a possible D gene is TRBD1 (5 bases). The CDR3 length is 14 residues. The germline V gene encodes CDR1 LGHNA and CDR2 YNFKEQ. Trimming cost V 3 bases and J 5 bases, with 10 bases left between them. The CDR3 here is CASSQGRGTGELFF. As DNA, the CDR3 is TGTGCCAGCAGCCAGGGAAGGGGTACCGGGGAGCTGTTTTTT.

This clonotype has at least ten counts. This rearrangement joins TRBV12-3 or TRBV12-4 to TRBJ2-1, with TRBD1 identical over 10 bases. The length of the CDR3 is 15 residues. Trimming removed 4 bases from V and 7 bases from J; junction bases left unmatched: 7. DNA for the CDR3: TGTGCCAGCAGTTCTCTGCGGACAGGGGGGAATGAGCAGTTCTTC. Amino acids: CASSSLRTGGNEQFF.

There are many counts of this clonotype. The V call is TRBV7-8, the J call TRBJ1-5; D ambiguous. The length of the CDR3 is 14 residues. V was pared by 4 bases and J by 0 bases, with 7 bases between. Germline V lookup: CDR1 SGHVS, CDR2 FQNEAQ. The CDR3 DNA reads TGTGCCAGCAGCTCGGAACTTAGCAATCAGCCCCAGCATTTT. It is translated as CASSSELSNQPQHF.

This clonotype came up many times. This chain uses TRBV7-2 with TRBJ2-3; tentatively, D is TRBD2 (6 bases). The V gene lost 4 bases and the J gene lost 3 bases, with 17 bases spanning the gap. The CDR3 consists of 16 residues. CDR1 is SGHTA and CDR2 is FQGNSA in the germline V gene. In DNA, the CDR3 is TGTGCCAGCAGCTCGAACCGGGACTGGTATACAGATACGCAGTATTTT. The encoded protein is CASSSNRDWYTDTQYF.

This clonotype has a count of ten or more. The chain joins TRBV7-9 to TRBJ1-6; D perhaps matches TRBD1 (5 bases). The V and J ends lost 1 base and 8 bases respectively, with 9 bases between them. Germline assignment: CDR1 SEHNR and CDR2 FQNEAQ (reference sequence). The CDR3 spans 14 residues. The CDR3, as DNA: TGTGCCAGCAGCTTAGAGGACACGGATTCACCCCTCCACTTT. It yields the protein CASSLEDTDSPLHF.

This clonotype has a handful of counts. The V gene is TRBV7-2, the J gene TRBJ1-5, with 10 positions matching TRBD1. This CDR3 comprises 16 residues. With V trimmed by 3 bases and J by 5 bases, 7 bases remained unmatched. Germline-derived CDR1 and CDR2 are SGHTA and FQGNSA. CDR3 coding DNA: TGTGCCAGCAGCTTTAGTCCCGGACAGGGGGATCAGCCCCAGCATTTT. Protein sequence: CASSFSPGQGDQPQHF. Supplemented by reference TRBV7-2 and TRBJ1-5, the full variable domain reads GAGVSQSPSNKVTEKGKDVELRCDPISGHTALYWYRQSLGQGLEFLIYFQGNSAPDKSGLPSDRFSAERTGGSVSTLTIQRTQQEDSAVYLCASSFSPGQGDQPQHFGDGTRLSIL.

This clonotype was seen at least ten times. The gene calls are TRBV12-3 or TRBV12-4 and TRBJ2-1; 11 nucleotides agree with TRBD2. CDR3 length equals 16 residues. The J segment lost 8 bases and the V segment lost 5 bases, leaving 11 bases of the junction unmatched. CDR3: CASSPSGGPVFDEQFF. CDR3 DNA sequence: TGTGCCAGCAGTCCTAGCGGGGGGCCGGTCTTCGATGAGCAGTTCTTC.

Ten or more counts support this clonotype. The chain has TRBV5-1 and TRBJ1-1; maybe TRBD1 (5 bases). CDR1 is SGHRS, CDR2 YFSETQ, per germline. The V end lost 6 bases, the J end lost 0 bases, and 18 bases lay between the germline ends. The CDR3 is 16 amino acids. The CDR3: CASTWVSGNLNTEAFF. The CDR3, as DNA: TGCGCCAGCACATGGGTTTCAGGGAACCTGAACACTGAAGCTTTCTTT.

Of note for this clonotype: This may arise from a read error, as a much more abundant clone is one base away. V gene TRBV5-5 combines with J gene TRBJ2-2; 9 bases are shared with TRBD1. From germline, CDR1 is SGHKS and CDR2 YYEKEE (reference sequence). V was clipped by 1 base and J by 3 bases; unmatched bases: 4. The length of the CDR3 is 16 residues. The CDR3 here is CASSLIRTGDTGELFF. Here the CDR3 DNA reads TGTGCCAGCAGCTTGATAAGGACAGGGGACACCGGGGAGCTGTTTTTT. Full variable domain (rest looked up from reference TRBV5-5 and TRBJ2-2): DAGVTQSPTHLIKTRGQQVTLRCSPISGHKSVSWYQQVLGQGPQFIFQYYEKEERGRGNFPDRFSARQFPNYSSELNVNALLLGDSALYLCASSLIRTGDTGELFFGEGSRLTVL.

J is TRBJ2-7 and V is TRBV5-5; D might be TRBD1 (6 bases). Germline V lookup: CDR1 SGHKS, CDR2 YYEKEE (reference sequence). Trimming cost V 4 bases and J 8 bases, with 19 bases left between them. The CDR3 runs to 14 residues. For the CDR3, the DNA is TGTGCCAGCAGCGTGGGACACGGCAGCGAAAAGCAGTACGTC. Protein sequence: CASSVGHGSEKQYV.

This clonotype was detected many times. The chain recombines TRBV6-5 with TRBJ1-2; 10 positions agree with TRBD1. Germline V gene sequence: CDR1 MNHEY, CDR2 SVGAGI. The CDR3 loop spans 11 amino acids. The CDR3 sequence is CATGGLYGYTF. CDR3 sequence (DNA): TGTGCGACAGGGGGCTTGTATGGCTACACCTTC.

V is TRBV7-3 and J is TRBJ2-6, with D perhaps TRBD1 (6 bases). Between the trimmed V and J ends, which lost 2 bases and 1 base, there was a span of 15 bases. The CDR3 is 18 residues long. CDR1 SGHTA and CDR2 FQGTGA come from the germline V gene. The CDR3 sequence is CASSLEGTRASGANVLTF. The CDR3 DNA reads TGTGCCAGCAGCTTAGAAGGGACAAGGGCTTCTGGGGCCAACGTCCTGACTTTC.

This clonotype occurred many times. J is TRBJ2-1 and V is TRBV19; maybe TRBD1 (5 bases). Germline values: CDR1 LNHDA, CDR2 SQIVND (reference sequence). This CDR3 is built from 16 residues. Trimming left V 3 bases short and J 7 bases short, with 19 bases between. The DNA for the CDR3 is TGTGCCAGTAGTATGGTAGGGGATCCCAATACGAATGAGCAGTTCTTC. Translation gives CASSMVGDPNTNEQFF.

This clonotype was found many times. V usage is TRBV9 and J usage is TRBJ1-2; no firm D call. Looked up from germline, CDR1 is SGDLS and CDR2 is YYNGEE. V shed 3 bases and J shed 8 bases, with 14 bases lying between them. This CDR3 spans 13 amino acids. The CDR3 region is CASSGRKGDGYTF. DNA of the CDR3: TGTGCCAGCAGCGGGAGGAAAGGTGACGGCTACACCTTC.

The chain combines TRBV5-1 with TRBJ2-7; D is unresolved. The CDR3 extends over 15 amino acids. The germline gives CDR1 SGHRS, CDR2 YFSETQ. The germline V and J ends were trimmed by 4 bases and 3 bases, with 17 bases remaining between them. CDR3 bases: TGCGCCAGCAGCCCAGGAATCTATAGCAGCTACGAGCAGTACTTC. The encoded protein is CASSPGIYSSYEQYF.

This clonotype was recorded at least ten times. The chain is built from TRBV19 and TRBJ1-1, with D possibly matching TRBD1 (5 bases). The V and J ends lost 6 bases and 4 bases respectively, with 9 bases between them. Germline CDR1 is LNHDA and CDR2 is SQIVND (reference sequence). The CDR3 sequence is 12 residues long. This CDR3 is CASRAGITEAFF. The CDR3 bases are TGTGCCAGTAGAGCAGGGATCACTGAAGCTTTCTTT.

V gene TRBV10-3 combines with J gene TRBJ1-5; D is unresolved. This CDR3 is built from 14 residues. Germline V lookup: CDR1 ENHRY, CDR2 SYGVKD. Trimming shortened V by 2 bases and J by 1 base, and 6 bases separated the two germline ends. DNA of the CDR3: TGTGCCATCAGTGAGGGCGGAAGCAATCAGCCCCAGCATTTT. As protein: CAISEGGSNQPQHF.

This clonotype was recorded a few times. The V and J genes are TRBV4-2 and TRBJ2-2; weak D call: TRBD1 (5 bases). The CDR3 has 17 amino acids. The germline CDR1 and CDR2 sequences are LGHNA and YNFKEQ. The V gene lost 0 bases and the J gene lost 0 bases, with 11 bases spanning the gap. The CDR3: CASSQDQGGPNTGELFF. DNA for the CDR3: TGTGCCAGCAGCCAAGATCAGGGCGGTCCGAACACCGGGGAGCTGTTTTTT.

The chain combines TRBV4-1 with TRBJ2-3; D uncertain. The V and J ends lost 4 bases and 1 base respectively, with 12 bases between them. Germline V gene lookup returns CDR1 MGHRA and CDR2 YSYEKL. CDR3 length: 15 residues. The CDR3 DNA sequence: TGCGCCAGCAGCCTTTCCCCCGAGCGCACAGATACGCAGTATTTT. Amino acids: CASSLSPERTDTQYF.

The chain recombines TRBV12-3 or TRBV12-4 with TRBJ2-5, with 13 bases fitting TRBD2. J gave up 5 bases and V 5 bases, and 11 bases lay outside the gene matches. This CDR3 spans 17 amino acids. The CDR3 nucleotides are TGTGCCAGCAGTCAGCCTACTAGCGGGGGGGCCGGGGAGACCCAGTACTTC. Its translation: CASSQPTSGGAGETQYF.

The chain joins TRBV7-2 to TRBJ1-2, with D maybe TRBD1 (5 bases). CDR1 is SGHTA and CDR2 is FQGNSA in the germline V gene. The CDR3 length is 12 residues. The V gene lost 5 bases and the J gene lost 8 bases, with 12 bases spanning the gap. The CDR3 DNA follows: TGTGCCAGCAGCCCTTTAACAGGAGGCTACACCTTC. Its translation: CASSPLTGGYTF.

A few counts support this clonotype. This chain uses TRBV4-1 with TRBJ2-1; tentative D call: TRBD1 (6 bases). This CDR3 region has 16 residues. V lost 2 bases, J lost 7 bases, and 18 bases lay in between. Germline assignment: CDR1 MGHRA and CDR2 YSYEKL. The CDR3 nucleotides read TGCGCCAGCAGCCAACGGCCCCAACAGGGCTCAAATGAGCAGTTCTTC. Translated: CASSQRPQQGSNEQFF.